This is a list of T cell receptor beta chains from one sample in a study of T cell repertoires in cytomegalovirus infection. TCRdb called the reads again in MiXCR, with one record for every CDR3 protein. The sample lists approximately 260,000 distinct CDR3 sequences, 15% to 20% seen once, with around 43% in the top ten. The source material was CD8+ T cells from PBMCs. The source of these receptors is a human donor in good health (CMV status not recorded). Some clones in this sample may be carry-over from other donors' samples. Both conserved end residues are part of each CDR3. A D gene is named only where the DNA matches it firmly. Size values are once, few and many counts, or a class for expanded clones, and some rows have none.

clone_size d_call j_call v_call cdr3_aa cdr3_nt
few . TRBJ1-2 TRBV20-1 CSATPSGVVDGYTF TGCAGTGCTACCCCGTCTGGGGTGGTAGATGGCTACACCTTC
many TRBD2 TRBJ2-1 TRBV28 CASSFPSSGSSYNEQFF TGTGCCAGCAGTTTCCCGTCTAGCGGGAGCTCCTACAATGAGCAGTTCTTC
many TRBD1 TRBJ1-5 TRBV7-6 CASSPGTGDSNQPQHF TGTGCCAGCAGCCCCGGGACAGGAGACAGCAATCAGCCCCAGCATTTT
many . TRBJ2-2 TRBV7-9 CASSYDSNGELFF TGTGCCAGCAGCTATGACTCCAACGGGGAGCTGTTTTTT
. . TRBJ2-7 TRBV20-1 CSAREEAYEQYF TGCAGTGCAAGGGAGGAGGCCTACGAGCAGTACTTC
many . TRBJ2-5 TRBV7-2 CASSVNFQETQYF TGTGCCAGCAGCGTTAACTTCCAAGAGACCCAGTACTTC
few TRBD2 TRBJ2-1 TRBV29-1 CSVEGAGGSYNEQFF TGCAGCGTTGAGGGAGCGGGGGGATCCTACAATGAGCAGTTCTTC
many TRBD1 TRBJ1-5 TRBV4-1 CASSPTGSGRPQHF TGCGCCAGCAGCCCGACAGGGAGCGGTCGGCCCCAGCATTTT
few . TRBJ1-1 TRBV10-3 CAVRQEGLEAFF TGTGCCGTTCGACAGGAAGGGCTCGAAGCTTTCTTT
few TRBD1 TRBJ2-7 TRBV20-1 CSAFSRNRGNYEQYF TGCAGTGCTTTTTCCCGGAACAGGGGAAACTACGAGCAGTACTTC
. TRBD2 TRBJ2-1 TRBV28 CASSLAGAGDEQFF TGTGCCAGCAGTCTAGCGGGGGCCGGGGATGAGCAGTTCTTC
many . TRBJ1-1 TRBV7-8 CASSLQENTEAFF TGTGCCAGCAGCCTTCAGGAGAACACTGAAGCTTTCTTT
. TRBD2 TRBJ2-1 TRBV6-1 CASSEGLAGGSYNEQFF TGTGCCAGCAGTGAAGGACTAGCGGGGGGTTCCTACAATGAGCAGTTCTTC
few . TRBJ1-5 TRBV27 CASSLSGRGYGQPQHF TGTGCCAGCAGTTTATCAGGCAGGGGATACGGTCAGCCCCAGCATTTT
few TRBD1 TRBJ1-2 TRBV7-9 CASSPTGGGYSYGYTF TGTGCCAGCAGCCCGACAGGGGGCGGCTACTCCTATGGCTACACCTTC
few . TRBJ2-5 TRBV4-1 CASSQAVTGETQYF TGCGCCAGCAGCCAAGCAGTTACAGGGGAGACCCAGTACTTC
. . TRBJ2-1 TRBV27 CASSLMGNYNEQFF TGTGCCAGCAGTTTAATGGGGAACTACAATGAGCAGTTCTTC
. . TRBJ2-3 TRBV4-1 CASSQGETDTQYF TGCGCCAGCAGCCAGGGTGAAACAGATACGCAGTATTTT
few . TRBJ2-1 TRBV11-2 CASSPGAFEQFF TGTGCCAGCAGCCCCGGAGCGTTTGAGCAGTTCTTC
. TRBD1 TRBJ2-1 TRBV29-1 CSVEDSRGLVNEQFF TGCAGCGTTGAAGATAGTAGGGGGCTGGTCAATGAGCAGTTCTTC